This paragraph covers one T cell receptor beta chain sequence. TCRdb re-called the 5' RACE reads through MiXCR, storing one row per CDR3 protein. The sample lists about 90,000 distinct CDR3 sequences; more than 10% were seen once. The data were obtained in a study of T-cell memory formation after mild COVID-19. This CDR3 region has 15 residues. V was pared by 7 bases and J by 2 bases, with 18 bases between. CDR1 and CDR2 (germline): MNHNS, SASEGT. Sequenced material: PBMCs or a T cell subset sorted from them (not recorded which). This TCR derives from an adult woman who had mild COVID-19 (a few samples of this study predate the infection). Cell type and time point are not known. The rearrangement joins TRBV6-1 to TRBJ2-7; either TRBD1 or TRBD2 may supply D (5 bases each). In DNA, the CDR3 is TGTGCCAGCACCCAAGGGAGCTGGGGGACCTACGAGCAGTACTTC. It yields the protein CASTQGSWGTYEQYF.